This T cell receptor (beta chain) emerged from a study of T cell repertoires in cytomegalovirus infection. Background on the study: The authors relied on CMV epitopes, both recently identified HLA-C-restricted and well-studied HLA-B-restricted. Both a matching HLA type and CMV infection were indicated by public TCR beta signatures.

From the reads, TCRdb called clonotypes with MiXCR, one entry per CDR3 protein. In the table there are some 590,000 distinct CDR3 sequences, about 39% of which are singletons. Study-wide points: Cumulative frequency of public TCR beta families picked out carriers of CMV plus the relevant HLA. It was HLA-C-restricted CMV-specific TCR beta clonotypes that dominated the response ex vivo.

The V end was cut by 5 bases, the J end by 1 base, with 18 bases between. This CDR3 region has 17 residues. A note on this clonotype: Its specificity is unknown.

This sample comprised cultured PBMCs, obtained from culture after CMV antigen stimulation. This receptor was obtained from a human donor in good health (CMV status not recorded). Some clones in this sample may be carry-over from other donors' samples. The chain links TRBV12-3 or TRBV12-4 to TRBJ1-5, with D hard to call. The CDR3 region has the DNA TGTGCCAGCAGTCTGGACCCGACTCTTAGGAGCAATCAGCCCCAGCATTTT. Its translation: CASSLDPTLRSNQPQHF.